This T cell receptor beta chain is drawn from a study of kidney transplant recipient with SARS-CoV-2 infection. This clonotype was seen at least ten times. TCRdb reprocessed the reads via MiXCR and lists one record per CDR3 protein. The sample includes approximately 240,000 distinct CDR3 sequences, 25% to 30% of them seen just once. The receptor was derived from a young adult male patient who had COVID-19 and was a kidney transplant recipient. Part of the T cell pool may stem from the graft donor. The material sequenced was a blood sample, taken at baseline and between days 110 and 120 from a kidney transplant recipient.

Here the CDR3 DNA reads TGTGCTAGTGGTACTAAGAATTTGCAGGGAAAGACCTATGGCTACACCTTC. Amino acids: CASGTKNLQGKTYGYTF. This sequence joins TRBV12-5 and TRBJ1-2, with a weak D call TRBD1 (5 bases). The V end was cut by 5 bases, the J end by 4 bases, with 23 bases between. Germline V gene lookup returns CDR1 LGHNT and CDR2 FRNRAP. This CDR3 has 17 amino acids.